These 28 T cell receptor beta chains were all obtained from the same sample, sequenced in a study of blood T cell repertoires in COVID-19. Profiled with immunoSEQ multiplex PCR; TCRdb holds only in-frame clones, not every one. The table records 500,000 or so clones, around 90% of them present only once. The sample consisted of PBMCs or T cells enriched from blood (not recorded which). Receptors originate from a woman between 18 and 29 years old who had recovered from COVID-19.

The chain has TRBV4-1 and TRBJ1-1, with TRBD1 identical over 7 bases. Germline loops: CDR1 MGHRA, CDR2 YSYEKL. J lost 0 bases, V lost 4 bases, and 8 bases had no gene match. This CDR3 has 16 residues. The CDR3 region has the DNA TGCGCCAGCAGCCCTGTGGACAGGTGGCTGAACACTGAAGCTTTCTTT. It codes for CASSPVDRWLNTEAFF.

The CDR3 sequence: CASQRGNQPQHF. Written as DNA, the CDR3 is TGTGCAAGTCAGAGGGGCAATCAGCCCCAGCATTTT. The J gene is TRBJ1-5, the V gene TRBV12-2. TRBV12-2 is listed as a pseudogene. This CDR3 spans 12 amino acids.

V usage is TRBV2 and J usage is TRBJ1-2; weak D call: TRBD1 (6 bases). The germline V gene has CDR1 SNHLY and CDR2 FYNNEI. The V end lost 6 bases, the J end lost 4 bases, and 15 bases lay between the germline ends. The CDR3 length is 14 residues. The CDR3 sequence: CASRESGDLYGYTF. CDR3 nucleotide sequence: TGTGCCAGCAGGGAGTCAGGGGACCTCTATGGCTACACCTTC.

The chain is built from TRBV7-6 and TRBJ1-3; D not resolved. Per the germline V gene, CDR1 is SGHVS and CDR2 is FNYEAQ. The CDR3 spans 15 residues. Trimming took off 1 base at V and 1 base at J, with 8 bases between the two ends. Here the CDR3 reads CASSLGVESGNTIYF. The CDR3 bases are TGTGCCAGCAGCTTAGGAGTGGAGTCTGGAAACACCATATATTTT. Full variable domain (remainder filled in from reference TRBV7-6 and TRBJ1-3): GAGVSQSPRYKVTKRGQDVALRCDPISGHVSLYWYRQALGQGPEFLTYFNYEAQQDKSGLPNDRFSAERPEGSISTLTIQRTEQRDSAMYRCASSLGVESGNTIYFGEGSWLTVV.

V is TRBV11-3 and J is TRBJ2-1; 8 bases are shared with TRBD2. The trim removed 6 bases at V and 3 bases at J, leaving 4 bases unmatched. Per the germline V gene, CDR1 is SGHNT and CDR2 is YENEEA. The CDR3 contains 14 residues. The CDR3 region has the DNA TGTGCCAGCAGTTACGGGGGGGTCTACAATGAGCAGTTCTTC. Its protein is CASSYGGVYNEQFF.

V usage is TRBV2 and J usage is TRBJ2-5; D not resolved. V was shortened by 7 bases and J by 5 bases, with 14 bases between the two germline ends. This CDR3 has 13 residues. Germline lookup yields CDR1 SNHLY and CDR2 FYNNEI. CDR3 nucleotide sequence: TGTGCCAGCATTCTACGACAATTGGAGACCCAGTACTTC. It specifies CASILRQLETQYF.

The J gene is TRBJ1-6, the V gene TRBV5-1; tentative D call: TRBD1 (5 bases). The CDR3 has 15 residues. Germline CDR1 and CDR2: SGHRS and YFSETQ. Trimming left V 2 bases short and J 9 bases short, with 15 bases between. As DNA, the CDR3 is TGCGCCAGCAGCTTAAGTGGGGCAGGGCGTTCACCCCTCCACTTT. It encodes CASSLSGAGRSPLHF.

The V and J genes are TRBV18 and TRBJ1-1, with no clear D. Trimming removed 5 bases at V and 0 bases at J, with 13 bases between. Germline V gives CDR1 KGHSH, CDR2 LQKENI. This CDR3 is built from 15 residues. The CDR3 region is CASSYELQLNTEAFF. DNA for the CDR3: TGTGCCAGCTCATACGAACTACAACTGAACACTGAAGCTTTCTTT. Full variable domain (missing parts from reference TRBV18 and TRBJ1-1): NAGVMQNPRHLVRRRGQEARLRCSPMKGHSHVYWYRQLPEEGLKFMVYLQKENIIDESGMPKERFSAEFPKEGPSILRIQQVVRGDSAAYFCASSYELQLNTEAFFGQGTRLTVV.

This clone has only one observation. The chain uses TRBV3-1 (or the pseudogene TRBV3-2) and TRBJ1-1, with 8 bases that match TRBD1. CDR3 length equals 13 residues. Germline V CDR1 and CDR2: LGHDT, YNNKEL (reference sequence). The J segment lost 11 bases and the V segment lost 0 bases, leaving 5 bases of the junction unmatched. The CDR3 nucleotides are TGTGCCAGCAGCCAAGAAAGGACAGGGCGGGCTTTCTTT. Amino acid sequence: CASSQERTGRAFF.

The rearrangement joins TRBV5-6 to TRBJ1-3; no firm D call. Germline CDR1 and CDR2: SGHDT and YYEEEE. Trimming stripped 0 bases from V and 0 bases from J, with 7 bases between. The CDR3 length is 15 residues. CDR3 sequence: CASSLAGISGNTIYF. CDR3 coding DNA: TGTGCCAGCAGCTTGGCTGGCATCTCTGGAAACACCATATATTTT. Full variable domain (remainder filled in from reference TRBV5-6 and TRBJ1-3): DAGVTQSPTHLIKTRGQQVTLRCSPKSGHDTVSWYQQALGQGPQFIFQYYEEEERQRGNFPDRFSGHQFPNYSSELNVNALLLGDSALYLCASSLAGISGNTIYFGEGSWLTVV.

This chain connects TRBV5-6 to TRBJ1-6; no definite D call. The V end was cut by 1 base, the J end by 10 bases, with 15 bases between. The CDR3 length is 15 residues. CDR1 SGHDT and CDR2 YYEEEE come from the germline V gene. CDR3 loop: CASSLYRGEGSPLHF. The CDR3 DNA is TGTGCCAGCAGCTTGTATCGCGGGGAGGGATCACCCCTCCACTTT. Full variable domain (outside the CDR3, taken from reference TRBV5-6 and TRBJ1-6): DAGVTQSPTHLIKTRGQQVTLRCSPKSGHDTVSWYQQALGQGPQFIFQYYEEEERQRGNFPDRFSGHQFPNYSSELNVNALLLGDSALYLCASSLYRGEGSPLHFGNGTRLTVT.

The rearrangement uses TRBV4-2 and TRBJ2-7, with D tentatively TRBD2 (6 bases). The ends were cut back, 1 base at V and 4 bases at J, with 14 bases in the middle. The CDR3 length is 15 residues. From germline, CDR1 is LGHNA and CDR2 YNFKEQ. CDR3 sequence reads: CASSQVTGGLYEQYF. The CDR3 DNA sequence: TGTGCCAGCAGCCAAGTCACCGGGGGATTGTACGAGCAGTACTTC.

This sequence joins TRBV11-2 and TRBJ2-2; the match to TRBD1 covers 7 bases. CDR3 length equals 15 residues. The V gene's germline CDR1 is SGHAT and CDR2 FQNNGV. V was clipped by 6 bases and J by 5 bases; unmatched bases: 9. This CDR3 is CASSTQGLNTGELFF. As DNA, the CDR3 is TGTGCCAGCAGTACACAGGGGCTGAATACCGGGGAGCTGTTTTTT.

V usage is TRBV5-1 and J usage is TRBJ1-2, with 8 bases aligning to TRBD1. The CDR3 loop spans 13 amino acids. V was pared by 4 bases and J by 8 bases, with 7 bases of the junction left unmatched. CDR1 SGHRS and CDR2 YFSETQ come from the germline V gene. This CDR3 reads CASSPGTGGGYTF. The CDR3 DNA is TGCGCCAGCAGCCCCGGGACAGGCGGCGGCTACACCTTC.

The chain employs TRBV12-3 or TRBV12-4 and TRBJ2-5; D is unresolved. V was shortened by 3 bases and J by 1 base, with 3 bases between the two germline ends. This CDR3 comprises 12 residues. CDR3 loop: CASSFVQETQYF. The CDR3 nucleotides read TGTGCCAGCAGTTTCGTCCAAGAGACCCAGTACTTC.

Worth noting for this clone: Other DNA sequences within the sample encode an identical CDR3. This sequence joins TRBV5-1 and TRBJ2-6, with a tentative D call TRBD1 (6 bases). Trimming stripped 4 bases from V and 2 bases from J, with 10 bases between. Germline-derived CDR1 and CDR2 are SGHRS and YFSETQ. This CDR3 comprises 15 residues. CDR3 amino acids: CASSPRQAGANVLTF. CDR3 in DNA: TGCGCCAGCAGCCCCCGACAGGCTGGGGCCAACGTCCTGACTTTC.

The rearrangement uses TRBV4-1 and TRBJ2-4, with TRBD1 matching over 7 bases. Looked up from germline, CDR1 is MGHRA and CDR2 is YSYEKL. CDR3 length: 17 amino acids. With 2 bases clipped from V and 4 bases from J, the junction kept 11 bases outside the gene matches. The DNA for the CDR3 is TGCGCCAGCAGCCAACTCTTCCTCCCGGGACAGAAAAACATTCAGTACTTC. Translated: CASSQLFLPGQKNIQYF.

The chain links TRBV12-5 to TRBJ2-7, with TRBD1 as a possible D gene (6 bases). The germline CDR1 and CDR2 sequences are LGHNT and FRNRAP. The CDR3 runs to 14 residues. Deletions cut 0 bases from V and 3 bases from J, with 9 bases between. The CDR3 coding sequence is TGTGCTAGTGGTTTGGTCAGGGGTGTCTACGAGCAGTACTTC. Translating it yields CASGLVRGVYEQYF.

Here the CDR3 reads CASSQDPSDGYTF. CDR3 bases: TGTGCCAGCAGCCAAGATCCGTCAGATGGCTACACCTTC. The rearrangement links TRBV3-1 (or the pseudogene TRBV3-2) to TRBJ1-2; D remains unclear. The germline CDR1 and CDR2 sequences are LGHDT and YNNKEL (reference sequence). V lost 0 bases and J 6 bases, leaving 8 bases between the germline ends. The CDR3 is made up of 13 amino acids.

The chain uses TRBV3-1 (or the pseudogene TRBV3-2) and TRBJ1-3; no definite D call. The CDR3 consists of 16 residues. The V and J ends lost 1 base and 0 bases respectively, with 10 bases between them. Germline CDR1 reads LGHDT; CDR2 reads YNNKEL (reference sequence). DNA of the CDR3: TGTGCCAGCAGCCAAGGAGGTATGGCCTCTGGAAACACCATATATTTT. Encoded protein: CASSQGGMASGNTIYF.

The chain employs TRBV7-8 and TRBJ1-1, with unresolved D. The CDR3 sequence is 16 residues long. The germline V gene has CDR1 SGHVS and CDR2 FQNEAQ. Trimming shortened V by 5 bases and J by 1 base, and 17 bases separated the two germline ends. The CDR3 spells CASSLKPGFSNTEAFF. The CDR3 nucleotides are TGTGCCAGCAGCCTTAAACCGGGGTTTTCGAACACTGAAGCTTTCTTT.

The chain combines TRBV30 with TRBJ1-2; 7 bases map to TRBD1. The CDR3 consists of 13 residues. CDR1 GTSNPN and CDR2 SVGIG come from the germline V gene (reference sequence). J was trimmed by 5 bases and V by 7 bases; bases with no gene match: 10. CDR3 sequence: CASRGQATYGYTF. The CDR3 DNA reads as TGTGCCTCCCGAGGACAGGCGACATATGGCTACACCTTC.

The chain joins TRBV5-1 to TRBJ2-1; 12 bases match TRBD2. V was pared by 4 bases and J by 8 bases, with 7 bases of the junction left unmatched. The CDR3 spans 15 residues. Per germline, CDR1 SGHRS and CDR2 YFSETQ. CDR3 amino acids: CASSLRTSGADEQFF. The CDR3 DNA follows: TGCGCCAGCAGCCTCCGGACTAGCGGGGCCGATGAGCAGTTCTTC.

This chain connects TRBV28 to TRBJ1-1; D unclear. The ends were cut back, 6 bases at V and 0 bases at J, with 14 bases in the middle. CDR3 length: 15 amino acids. Germline assignment: CDR1 MDHEN and CDR2 SYDVKM. The CDR3 reads CASSQEEDLNTEAFF. CDR3 nucleotide sequence: TGTGCCAGCAGCCAGGAAGAAGACCTGAACACTGAAGCTTTCTTT.

The rearrangement links TRBV6-5 to TRBJ1-2; 7 bases line up with TRBD1. Germline values: CDR1 MNHEY, CDR2 SVGAGI. The CDR3 totals 13 residues. With 8 bases clipped from V and 3 bases from J, the junction kept 6 bases outside the gene matches. The CDR3 DNA is TGTGCCAGCGTGGGACAGAGAGACTATGGCTACACCTTC. Encoded protein: CASVGQRDYGYTF.

V is TRBV24-1 and J is TRBJ2-1, with 9 bases that match TRBD2. V lost 8 bases to trimming and J lost 7 bases; unmatched junction nucleotides: 8. The CDR3 sequence is 14 residues long. Germline V gives CDR1 KGHDR, CDR2 SFDVKD. In DNA form, the CDR3 reads TGTGCCACCAACGGGGCGGGGGGGCAGAATGAGCAGTTCTTC. Its translation is CATNGAGGQNEQFF.

The rearrangement uses TRBV6-1 and TRBJ1-3; tentative D call: TRBD1 (6 bases). V lost 3 bases, J lost 2 bases, and 8 bases lay in between. From germline, CDR1 is MNHNS and CDR2 SASEGT. The CDR3 consists of 14 residues. CDR3: CASSEKGAGNTIYF. CDR3 sequence (DNA): TGTGCCAGCAGTGAGAAGGGGGCTGGAAACACCATATATTTT.

The gene calls are TRBV4-1 and TRBJ2-3, with 7 nucleotides matching TRBD1. The CDR3 contains 13 residues. V shed 4 bases and J 6 bases; nucleotides not matched to a gene: 4. In germline, CDR1 is MGHRA, CDR2 YSYEKL. The CDR3 here is CASSLTGQDTQYF. CDR3 sequence (DNA): TGCGCCAGCAGCCTTACGGGACAGGATACGCAGTATTTT.